Presented here are 29 T cell receptor beta chains from one specimen sequenced in a study of OX40 agonist ivuxolimab in advanced cancers. The table came from immunoSEQ multiplex PCR; TCRdb's copy has only in-frame clones and leaves some out. The sample records tens of thousands of clones, roughly 88% being singletons. This specimen consisted of CD4+ or CD8+ T cells sorted from blood, obtained in a trial of the OX40 agonist ivuxolimab. The receptors derive from an adult with an advanced solid tumor such as melanoma, head and neck, liver or kidney cancer.

The chain uses TRBV15 and TRBJ2-1; D remains ambiguous. V lost 3 bases and J 15 bases, leaving 15 bases between the germline ends. This CDR3 region has 12 residues. In germline, CDR1 is LNHNV, CDR2 YYDKDF (reference sequence). The CDR3 loop is CATSRERLGRFF. As DNA, the CDR3 is TGTGCCACCAGCAGGGAGAGATTGGGTAGGTTCTTC.

In DNA form, the CDR3 reads TGCGCCAGCAGCCAATCGGGGGGCCAAACCTACGAGCAGTACTTC. This gives the protein CASSQSGGQTYEQYF. This chain connects TRBV4-1 to TRBJ2-7; D is perhaps TRBD2 (7 bases). The CDR3 contains 15 residues. CDR1 MGHRA and CDR2 YSYEKL come from the germline V gene. Trimming removed 2 bases at V and 2 bases at J, with 13 bases between.

The gene calls are TRBV6-5 and TRBJ1-6; 7 nucleotides agree with TRBD1. Trimming cost V 6 bases and J 6 bases; bases outside gene matches: 5. Germline CDR1 reads MNHEY; CDR2 reads SVGAGI. The CDR3 is made up of 14 amino acids. CDR3 nucleotides: TGTGCCAGCAGACACGGGACAGCTAATTCACCCCTCCACTTT. Translation gives CASRHGTANSPLHF.

Concerning this clone itself: This likely comes from a read error, as the CDR3 has no conserved phenylalanine or tryptophan at its end. The limits of the CDR3 on the DNA are not certain, so only TCRdb's listed CDR3 is given. The genes are TRBV14 and TRBJ2-7; whether TRBD1, the table's D call, matches the DNA was not checked. Germline V gives CDR1 SGHDN, CDR2 FVKESK. The length of the CDR3 is 12 amino acids, counting both ends. CDR3 sequence: CASSQEERTGRI.

The V call is TRBV7-8, the J call TRBJ1-3, with TRBD1 as a possible D gene (5 bases). The germline CDR1 and CDR2 sequences are SGHVS and FQNEAQ. Between the trimmed V and J ends, which lost 1 base and 3 bases, there was a span of 19 bases. The CDR3 length is 18 residues. The chain's CDR3 is CASSLEVRDYTGGNTIYF. The CDR3 DNA reads TGTGCCAGCAGCTTAGAAGTACGGGACTATACCGGTGGAAACACCATATATTTT.

The CDR3 sequence is CASLPPFADTGELFF. The CDR3 bases are TGTGCCAGCCTACCCCCCTTCGCGGATACCGGGGAGCTGTTTTTT. This chain uses TRBV21-1 with TRBJ2-2; TRBD2 reflects the table's D call only, with no check against the DNA. TRBV21-1 is recorded as a pseudogene. The CDR3 contains 15 residues.

This sequence joins TRBV7-2 and TRBJ1-1; D is uncertain. The CDR3 sequence is 13 residues long. The germline CDR1 and CDR2 sequences are SGHTA and FQGNSA. Trimming took 1 base from V and 8 from J, leaving 11 bases between them. CDR3 in amino acids: CASSLGGWAEAFF. DNA for the CDR3: TGTGCCAGCAGCTTAGGCGGGTGGGCAGAAGCTTTCTTT.

The chain carries TRBV18 and TRBJ1-4; no firm D call. Germline CDR1 KGHSH, CDR2 LQKENI. V was clipped by 3 bases and J by 12 bases, with 11 bases between them. The CDR3 consists of 12 residues. The CDR3 loop is CASSPDDPELFF. The DNA of the CDR3 is TGTGCCAGCTCACCCGACGACCCAGAACTGTTTTTT. The full variable domain, with the rest looked up from reference TRBV18 and TRBJ1-4, is NAGVMQNPRHLVRRRGQEARLRCSPMKGHSHVYWYRQLPEEGLKFMVYLQKENIIDESGMPKERFSAEFPKEGPSILRIQQVVRGDSAAYFCASSPDDPELFFGSGTQLSVL.

The chain combines TRBV7-9 with TRBJ2-7, with TRBD1 identical over 8 bases. Trimming took 1 base from V and 2 from J; bases not matched to a gene: 4. From germline, CDR1 is SEHNR and CDR2 FQNEAQ (reference sequence). There are 15 residues in the CDR3. The DNA of the CDR3 is TGTGCCAGCAGCTTAGGAGGGACAGGTCCCTACGAGCAGTACTTC. Translation gives CASSLGGTGPYEQYF.

This chain links TRBV9 with TRBJ1-2; no firm D call. V lost 0 bases, J lost 10 bases, and 10 bases lay in between. The CDR3 is 12 residues long. Germline CDR1 reads SGDLS; CDR2 reads YYNGEE. The CDR3 sequence: CASSVGGTLYTF. The DNA of the CDR3 is TGTGCCAGCAGCGTAGGGGGAACCCTCTACACCTTC.

V is TRBV4-2 and J is TRBJ1-1, with D unclear. CDR1 is LGHNA, CDR2 YNFKEQ, per germline. The CDR3 totals 13 residues. Trimming took off 5 bases at V and 1 base at J, with 8 bases between the two ends. The CDR3 DNA reads as TGTGCCAGCAGCACTGTAGGGAACACTGAAGCTTTCTTT. This gives the protein CASSTVGNTEAFF.

The chain carries TRBV27 and TRBJ1-1, with D uncertain. Trimming removed 0 bases from V and 3 bases from J, with 11 bases in between. CDR3 length equals 15 residues. CDR1 is MNHEY and CDR2 is SMNVEV in the germline V gene (reference sequence). CDR3 residues: CASSLSPAGYTEAFF. Here the CDR3 DNA reads TGTGCCAGCAGTTTATCGCCGGCCGGGTACACTGAAGCTTTCTTT.

A single count supports this clone. V gene TRBV28 combines with J gene TRBJ2-5; perhaps TRBD1 as D (6 bases). Germline-derived CDR1 and CDR2 are MDHEN and SYDVKM. The CDR3 length is 13 residues. The V end lost 7 bases, the J end lost 5 bases, and 14 bases lay between the germline ends. The CDR3 DNA follows: TGTGCCAGCACCAAAAGGGGGATGGAGACCCAGTACTTC. This gives the protein CASTKRGMETQYF.

The chain uses TRBV27 and TRBJ2-3; 8 bases line up with TRBD1. Trimming removed 6 bases from V and 11 bases from J; junction bases left unmatched: 10. Germline V gene lookup returns CDR1 MNHEY and CDR2 SMNVEV (reference sequence). There are 13 residues in the CDR3. CDR3 in DNA: TGTGCCAGCAGCCTCCGAAACAGGGGGTTGCAGTATTTT. Translation gives CASSLRNRGLQYF.

V is TRBV15 and J is TRBJ2-3; D not certain. Between the trimmed V and J ends, which lost 0 bases and 4 bases, there was a span of 8 bases. CDR3 length: 14 amino acids. Germline CDR1 is LNHNV and CDR2 is YYDKDF (reference sequence). The CDR3: CATSRDPVADTQYF. The CDR3 coding sequence is TGTGCCACCAGCAGAGATCCTGTCGCAGATACGCAGTATTTT. The entire variable domain, with the rest obtained from reference TRBV15 and TRBJ2-3, is as follows: DAMVIQNPRYQVTQFGKPVTLSCSQTLNHNVMYWYQQKSSQAPKLLFHYYDKDFNNEADTPDNFQSRRPNTSFCFLDIRSPGLGDTAMYLCATSRDPVADTQYFGPGTRLTVL.

V gene TRBV19 combines with J gene TRBJ1-2; D remains unclear. This CDR3 contains 13 residues. V lost 1 base, J lost 8 bases, and 11 bases lay in between. The germline gives CDR1 LNHDA, CDR2 SQIVND (reference sequence). Here the CDR3 DNA reads TGTGCCAGTAGTATAGCTACCCCGGAAGGCTACACCTTC. Translated: CASSIATPEGYTF. The whole variable domain, filled in from reference TRBV19 and TRBJ1-2, reads DGGITQSPKYLFRKEGQNVTLSCEQNLNHDAMYWYRQDPGQGLRLIYYSQIVNDFQKGDIAEGYSVSREKKESFPLTVTSAQKNPTAFYLCASSIATPEGYTFGSGTRLTVV.

The chain has TRBV5-1 and TRBJ2-1, with 8 bases lining up with TRBD2. Germline V lookup: CDR1 SGHRS, CDR2 YFSETQ. V lost 6 bases to trimming and J lost 8 bases; unmatched junction nucleotides: 4. The CDR3 consists of 12 residues. Written as DNA, the CDR3 is TGCGCCAGCACATATAGCGGGGATGAGCAGTTCTTC. Translating gives CASTYSGDEQFF.

The V gene is TRBV7-9, the J gene TRBJ2-3, with D unresolved. V was trimmed by 2 bases and J by 6 bases, leaving 6 bases between them. This CDR3 is 12 amino acids long. The germline V gene has CDR1 SEHNR and CDR2 FQNEAQ (reference sequence). The CDR3 reads CASSLPVDTQYF. CDR3 sequence (DNA): TGTGCCAGCAGCTTACCAGTCGATACGCAGTATTTT.

The chain combines TRBV5-1 with TRBJ1-3, with TRBD1 matching 8 bases. The trim removed 0 bases at V and 9 bases at J, leaving 5 bases unmatched. CDR1 is SGHRS, CDR2 YFSETQ, per germline. The CDR3 contains 14 residues. CDR3 sequence reads: CASSLAGGLGTIYF. The CDR3 DNA sequence: TGCGCCAGCAGCTTGGCAGGGGGCCTGGGCACCATATATTTT.

CDR3 in DNA: TGTGCCAGCAGCTTATCCCGTAGCGGGGGGGCGAGTCAGAACAATGAGCAGTTCTTC. Its protein product is CASSLSRSGGASQNNEQFF. V is TRBV7-8 and J is TRBJ2-1; the match to TRBD2 covers 11 bases. This CDR3 is built from 19 residues. Trimming took 2 bases from V and 5 from J; bases not matched to a gene: 14. CDR1 and CDR2 from the germline V gene are SGHVS and FQNEAQ.

The chain has TRBV7-9 and TRBJ2-7, with 10 bases fitting TRBD1. Trimming removed 2 bases from V and 4 bases from J; junction bases left unmatched: 2. This CDR3 contains 14 residues. Germline CDR1 SEHNR, CDR2 FQNEAQ (reference sequence). CDR3 sequence: CASSLPGQGYEQYF. CDR3 coding DNA: TGTGCCAGCAGCTTACCGGGACAGGGGTACGAGCAGTACTTC.

This chain connects TRBV11-2 to TRBJ2-7; no definite D call. The CDR3 is 13 amino acids. Germline-derived CDR1 and CDR2 are SGHAT and FQNNGV. Between the trimmed V and J ends, which lost 3 bases and 2 bases, there was a span of 8 bases. CDR3 loop: CASSFSGPYEQYF. In DNA form, the CDR3 reads TGTGCCAGCAGCTTTAGTGGTCCCTACGAGCAGTACTTC.

The genes are TRBV5-1 and TRBJ1-2; TRBD1 aligns across 7 bases. V shed 2 bases and J 4 bases; nucleotides not matched to a gene: 11. CDR1 and CDR2 (germline): SGHRS, YFSETQ. The CDR3 loop spans 16 amino acids. In DNA form, the CDR3 reads TGCGCCAGCAGCTTATTCCGGGACAGCTATCCCTATGGCTACACCTTC. Protein: CASSLFRDSYPYGYTF.

This chain links TRBV5-1 with TRBJ1-5, with a tentative D call TRBD1 (5 bases). The length of the CDR3 is 13 residues. Trimming took off 7 bases at V and 3 bases at J, with 11 bases between the two ends. The germline V gene has CDR1 SGHRS and CDR2 YFSETQ. CDR3 DNA: TGCGCCAGCGCCTGGGGCGTCAATCAGCCCCAGCATTTT. Translating gives CASAWGVNQPQHF.

The genes are TRBV5-1 and TRBJ2-7; weak D call: TRBD1 (5 bases). CDR3 length: 11 residues. Deletions cut 3 bases from V and 13 bases from J, with 14 bases between. The germline V gene has CDR1 SGHRS and CDR2 YFSETQ. In nucleotides, the CDR3 is TGCGCCAGCAGCTGGGGCTCGGAAGAATACTTC. This gives the protein CASSWGSEEYF.

V gene TRBV9 combines with J gene TRBJ1-2, with TRBD1 matching 7 bases. Germline-derived CDR1 and CDR2 are SGDLS and YYNGEE. With 5 bases clipped from V and 3 bases from J, the junction kept 4 bases outside the gene matches. The CDR3 runs 13 residues. The CDR3 DNA reads as TGTGCCAGCAGTTCCGGACAGGACTATGGCTACACCTTC. It is translated as CASSSGQDYGYTF.

In regard to this clone: The same CDR3 is also encoded by other DNA sequences in this sample. The chain couples TRBV4-2 to TRBJ2-3; perhaps TRBD2 as D (5 bases). Trimming cost V 4 bases and J 4 bases, with 15 bases left between them. CDR1 and CDR2 (germline): LGHNA, YNFKEQ. The length of the CDR3 is 15 residues. CDR3 in DNA: TGTGCCAGCAGCCCGAAGGAGGCCGGGCCAGATACGCAGTATTTT. Residues: CASSPKEAGPDTQYF.

The chain is built from TRBV27 and TRBJ1-2, with TRBD1 matching over 10 bases. V shed 4 bases and J 5 bases; nucleotides not matched to a gene: 4. CDR1 and CDR2 from the germline V gene are MNHEY and SMNVEV (reference sequence). The CDR3 sequence is 14 residues long. CDR3 sequence: CASSYGTGVYGYTF. The CDR3, as DNA: TGTGCCAGCAGTTACGGGACAGGGGTTTATGGCTACACCTTC.

V is TRBV11-2 and J is TRBJ1-5; 12 bases fit TRBD1. Germline V gene data show CDR1 as SGHAT and CDR2 as FQNNGV. V gave up 3 bases and J gave up 0 bases; unmatched junction bases: 3. The CDR3 is made up of 17 amino acids. The CDR3 loop is CASSLGTGGLSNQPQHF. CDR3 nucleotide sequence: TGTGCCAGCAGCTTGGGGACAGGGGGCCTTAGCAATCAGCCCCAGCATTTT.